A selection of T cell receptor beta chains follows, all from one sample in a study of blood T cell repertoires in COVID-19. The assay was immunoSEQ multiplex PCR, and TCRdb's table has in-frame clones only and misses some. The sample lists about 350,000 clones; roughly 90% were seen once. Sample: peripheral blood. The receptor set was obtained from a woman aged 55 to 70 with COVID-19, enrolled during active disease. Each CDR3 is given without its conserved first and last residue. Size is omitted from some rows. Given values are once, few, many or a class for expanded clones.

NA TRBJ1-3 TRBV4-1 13 ASSPTGVSGNTIY
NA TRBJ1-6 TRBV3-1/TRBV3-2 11 ASSQVDETGFH
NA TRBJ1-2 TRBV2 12 ASRGQASDNGYT
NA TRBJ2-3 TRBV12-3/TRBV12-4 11 ASRETGTDTQY
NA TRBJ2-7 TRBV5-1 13 ASSLSTSGGYEQY
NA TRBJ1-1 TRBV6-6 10 ASSYSTGSAF
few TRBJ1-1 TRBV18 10 ASAPSGREAF
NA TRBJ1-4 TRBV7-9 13 ASSLGQSANEKLF
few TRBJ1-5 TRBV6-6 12 ASSAPQGNQPQH
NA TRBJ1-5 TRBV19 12 ASRDRGGNQPQH
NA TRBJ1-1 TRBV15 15 ATSRSPLTAGGTEAF
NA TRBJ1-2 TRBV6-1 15 ASSEASTTPHRYGYT
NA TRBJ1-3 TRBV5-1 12 ASSDSIGGNTIY
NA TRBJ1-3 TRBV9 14 ASSPRGDRVGNTIY
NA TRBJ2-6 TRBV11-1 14 ASSLGFISGANVLT
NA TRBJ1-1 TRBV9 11 ASSVVGDTEAF
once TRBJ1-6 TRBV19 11 ASSSRTTSPLH
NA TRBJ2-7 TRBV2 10 ASSSQGNEQY
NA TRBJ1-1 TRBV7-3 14 ASSLMTGVKNTEAF
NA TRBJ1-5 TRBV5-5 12 ASSVGGGDQPQH
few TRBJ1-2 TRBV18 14 ASSPKGETGTGGYT
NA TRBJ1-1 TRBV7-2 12 ASSTGQGNTEAF
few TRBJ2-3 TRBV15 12 ATSRDLGSDTQY
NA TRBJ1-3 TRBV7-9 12 ASSQGTRGNTIY
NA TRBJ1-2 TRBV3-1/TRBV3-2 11 ASSSTGIPGYT
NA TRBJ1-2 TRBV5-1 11 ASSSGTAYGYT
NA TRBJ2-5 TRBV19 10 ASSIGERAQY
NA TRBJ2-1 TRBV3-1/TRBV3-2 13 ASSPLGGGLDEQF
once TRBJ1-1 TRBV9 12 ASSAPGQGTEAF
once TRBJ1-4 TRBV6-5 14 ASSYPWTGRWEKLF
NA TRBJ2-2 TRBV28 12 ATHPATRTGELF
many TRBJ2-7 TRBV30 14 AWSVDMTGSSYEQY
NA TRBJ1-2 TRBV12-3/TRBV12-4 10 ASRGLTDGYT
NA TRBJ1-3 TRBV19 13 ASTSDRVPGNTIY
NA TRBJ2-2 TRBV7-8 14 ASSFRDRVNTGELF
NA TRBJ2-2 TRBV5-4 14 ASSWGAGAVTGELF